This record covers a single T cell receptor beta chain. The sample is drawn from a study of blood T cell repertoires in COVID-19. About the study: Donors in the United States, Italy and Spain gave samples during acute or convalescent COVID-19. PBMCs, B-cell-depleted T cells, or T cells provided the cDNA or gDNA that made up the material.

This CDR3 has 14 residues. Trimming shortened V by 6 bases and J by 1 base, and 12 bases separated the two germline ends. CDR1 and CDR2 (germline): SNHLY, FYNNEI. In the original processing: Counts of nucleated cells, estimated from reference gene primer amplification, were obtained. Produced via immunoSEQ multiplex PCR; TCRdb's table is partial and in-frame only. That table gives V, J and clone size, and the DNA gave D and trimming. This sample has 450,000 to 500,000 clones; 80% to 90% occur once, and the top ten carry 3.2%. This chain joins TRBV2 and TRBJ1-1; D gene uncertain. The sequencing sample was made of peripheral blood. This receptor was obtained from a human donor in a cohort sampled during active COVID-19. CDR3 nucleotide sequence: TGTGCCAGCAGGAAAGCGGGCTCGAACACTGAAGCTTTCTTT. Amino acids: CASRKAGSNTEAFF.